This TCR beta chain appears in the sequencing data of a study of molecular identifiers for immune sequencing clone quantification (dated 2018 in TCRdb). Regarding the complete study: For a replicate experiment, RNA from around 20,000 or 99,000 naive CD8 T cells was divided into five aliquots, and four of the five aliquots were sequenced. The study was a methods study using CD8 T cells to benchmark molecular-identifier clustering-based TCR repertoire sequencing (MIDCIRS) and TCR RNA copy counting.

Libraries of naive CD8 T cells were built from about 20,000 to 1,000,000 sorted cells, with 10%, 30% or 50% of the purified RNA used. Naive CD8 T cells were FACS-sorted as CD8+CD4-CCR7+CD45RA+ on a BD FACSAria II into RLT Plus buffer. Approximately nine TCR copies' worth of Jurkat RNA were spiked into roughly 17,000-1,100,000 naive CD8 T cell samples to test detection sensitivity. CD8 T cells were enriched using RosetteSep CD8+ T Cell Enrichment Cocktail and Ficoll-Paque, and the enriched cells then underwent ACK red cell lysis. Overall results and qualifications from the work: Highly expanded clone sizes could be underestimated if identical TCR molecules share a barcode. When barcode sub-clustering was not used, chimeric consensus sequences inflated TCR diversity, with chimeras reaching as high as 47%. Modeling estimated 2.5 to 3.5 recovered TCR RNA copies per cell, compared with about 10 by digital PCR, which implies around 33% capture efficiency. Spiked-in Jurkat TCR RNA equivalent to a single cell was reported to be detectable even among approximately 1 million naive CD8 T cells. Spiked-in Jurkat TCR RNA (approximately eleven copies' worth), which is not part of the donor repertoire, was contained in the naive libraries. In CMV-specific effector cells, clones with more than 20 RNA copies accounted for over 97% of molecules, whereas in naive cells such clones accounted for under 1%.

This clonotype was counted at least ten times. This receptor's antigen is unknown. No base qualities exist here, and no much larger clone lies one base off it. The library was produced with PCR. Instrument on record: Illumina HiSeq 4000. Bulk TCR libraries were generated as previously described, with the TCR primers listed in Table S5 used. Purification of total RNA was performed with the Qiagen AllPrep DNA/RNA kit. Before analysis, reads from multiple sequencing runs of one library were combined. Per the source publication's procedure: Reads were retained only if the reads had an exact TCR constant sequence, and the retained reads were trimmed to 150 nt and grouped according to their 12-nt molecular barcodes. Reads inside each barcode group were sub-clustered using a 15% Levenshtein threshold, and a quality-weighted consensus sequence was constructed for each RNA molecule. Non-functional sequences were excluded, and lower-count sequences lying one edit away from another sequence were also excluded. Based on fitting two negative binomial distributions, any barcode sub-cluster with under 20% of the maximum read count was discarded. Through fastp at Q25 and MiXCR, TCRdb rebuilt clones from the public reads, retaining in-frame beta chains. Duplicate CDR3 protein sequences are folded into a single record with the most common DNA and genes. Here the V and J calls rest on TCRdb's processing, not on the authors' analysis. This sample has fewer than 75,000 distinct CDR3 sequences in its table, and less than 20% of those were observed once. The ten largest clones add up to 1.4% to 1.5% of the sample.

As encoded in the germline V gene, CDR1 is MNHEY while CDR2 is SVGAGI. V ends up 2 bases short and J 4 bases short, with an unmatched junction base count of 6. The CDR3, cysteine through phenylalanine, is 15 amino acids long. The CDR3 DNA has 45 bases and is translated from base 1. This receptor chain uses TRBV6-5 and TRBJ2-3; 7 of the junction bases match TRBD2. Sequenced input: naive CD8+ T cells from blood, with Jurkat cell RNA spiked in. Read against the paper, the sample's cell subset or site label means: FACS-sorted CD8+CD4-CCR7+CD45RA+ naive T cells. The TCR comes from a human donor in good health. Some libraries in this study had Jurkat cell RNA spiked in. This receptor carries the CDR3 CASSYAGEGPDTQYF. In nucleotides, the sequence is TGTGCCAGCAGTTACGCGGGAGAGGGTCCAGATACGCAGTATTTT.